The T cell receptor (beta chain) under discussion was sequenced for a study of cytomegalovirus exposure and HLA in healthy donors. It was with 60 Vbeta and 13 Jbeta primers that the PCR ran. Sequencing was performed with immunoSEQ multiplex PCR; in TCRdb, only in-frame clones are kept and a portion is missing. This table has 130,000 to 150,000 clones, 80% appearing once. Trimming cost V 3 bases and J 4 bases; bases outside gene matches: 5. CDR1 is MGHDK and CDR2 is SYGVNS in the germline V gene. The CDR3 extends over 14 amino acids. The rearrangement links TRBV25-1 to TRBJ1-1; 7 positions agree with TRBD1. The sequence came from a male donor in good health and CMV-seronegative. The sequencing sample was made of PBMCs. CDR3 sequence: CASSDNRGGTEAFF. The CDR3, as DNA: TGTGCCAGCAGTGATAACAGGGGCGGCACTGAAGCTTTCTTT.